Below, one T cell receptor beta chain is given with its context. Other nucleotide sequences from this sample produce the same CDR3. These data belong to a study of blood T cell repertoires in COVID-19. As for the study in general: COVID-19 samples collected from the United States, Italy and Spain covered acute and convalescent phases. T cells, B-cell-depleted T cells, or PBMCs supplied cDNA or gDNA.

As handled by the study authors: Amplification from reference gene primers served as the basis for estimated nucleated cell counts. Profiling relied on immunoSEQ multiplex PCR, and the TCRdb table lists in-frame clones only, not all of them. The V and J calls and clone size come from that table; D and trimming were worked out from the DNA. The data contain about 94,000 clones, under 90% of them singletons. There are 14 residues in the CDR3. Germline loops: CDR1 SNHLY, CDR2 FYNNEI. Trimming left V 11 bases short and J 7 bases short, with 21 bases between. The chain uses TRBV2 and TRBJ2-1, with D possibly TRBD2 on 7 matching bases. Specimen: peripheral blood. This TCR was recovered from a human donor in a cohort sampled during active COVID-19. The CDR3 region is CAWGRSEGGNEQFF. The CDR3 DNA is TGTGCCTGGGGTCGGAGCGAGGGGGGGAATGAGCAGTTCTTC.